This T cell receptor beta chain was recorded in a study of T cells after posttransplantation cyclophosphamide. Only one count was recorded for this clone. Its antigen is not identified. Notes on the study in general: Donor-recipient repertoire similarity was low at 1-2 months, rising over year one. Recipient CMV seropositivity and CMV reactivation strongly tracked TRB clonality.

Germline CDR1 and CDR2: MNHNY and SVGAGI (reference sequence). This CDR3 contains 16 residues. With 4 bases clipped from V and 4 bases from J, the junction kept 5 bases outside the gene matches. Some clones are missing from TCRdb's copy, which holds only in-frame ones; the method was immunoSEQ multiplex PCR. In the table there are 1,500 to 1,800 clones, 95% to 98% of which are singletons. The V and J genes are TRBV6-6 and TRBJ2-1; 12 bases match TRBD2. The sample taken for sequencing was naive CD8+ T cells sorted from PBMCs. The receptor's source is a woman aged 60-70 years in good health, CMV-negative, and a related stem cell transplant donor. The CDR3: CASSSSLAGGYNEQFF. CDR3 DNA sequence: TGTGCCAGCAGTTCCTCCCTAGCGGGAGGGTACAATGAGCAGTTCTTC.